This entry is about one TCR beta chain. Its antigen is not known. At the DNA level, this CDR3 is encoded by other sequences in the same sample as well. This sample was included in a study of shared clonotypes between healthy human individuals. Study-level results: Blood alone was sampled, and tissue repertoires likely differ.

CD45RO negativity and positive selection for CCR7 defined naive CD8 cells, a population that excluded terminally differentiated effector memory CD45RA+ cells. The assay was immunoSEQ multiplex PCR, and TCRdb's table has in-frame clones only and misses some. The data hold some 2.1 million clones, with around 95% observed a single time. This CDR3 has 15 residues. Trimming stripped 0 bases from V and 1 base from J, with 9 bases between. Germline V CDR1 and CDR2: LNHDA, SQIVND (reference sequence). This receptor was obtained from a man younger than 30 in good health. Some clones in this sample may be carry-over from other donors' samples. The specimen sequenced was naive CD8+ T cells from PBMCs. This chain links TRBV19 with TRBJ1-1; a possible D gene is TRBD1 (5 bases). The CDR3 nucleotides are TGTGCCAGTAGTATAGATGGCAGGGAGAACACTGAAGCTTTCTTT. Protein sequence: CASSIDGRENTEAFF.